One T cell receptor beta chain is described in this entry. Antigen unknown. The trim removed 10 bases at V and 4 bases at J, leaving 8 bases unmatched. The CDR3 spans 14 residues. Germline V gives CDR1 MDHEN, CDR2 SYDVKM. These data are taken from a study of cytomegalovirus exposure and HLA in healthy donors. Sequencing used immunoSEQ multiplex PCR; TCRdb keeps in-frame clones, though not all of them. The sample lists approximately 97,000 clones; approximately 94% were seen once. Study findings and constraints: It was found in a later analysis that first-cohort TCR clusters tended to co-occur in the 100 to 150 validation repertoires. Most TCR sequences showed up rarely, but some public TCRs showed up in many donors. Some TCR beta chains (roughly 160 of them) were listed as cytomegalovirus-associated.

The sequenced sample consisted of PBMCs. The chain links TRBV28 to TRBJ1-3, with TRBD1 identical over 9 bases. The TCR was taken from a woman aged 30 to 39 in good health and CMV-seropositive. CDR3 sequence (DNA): TGTGCCACCGTACAGGGGGCGAAAGGAAACACCATATATTTT. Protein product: CATVQGAKGNTIYF. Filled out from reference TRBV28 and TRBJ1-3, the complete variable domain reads DVKVTQSSRYLVKRTGEKVFLECVQDMDHENMFWYRQDPGLGLRLIYFSYDVKMKEKGDIPEGYSVSREKKERFSLILESASTNQTSMYLCATVQGAKGNTIYFGEGSWLTVV.